A selection of T cell receptor beta chains follows, all from one sample in a study of T cells after yellow fever vaccination. TCRdb ran MiXCR on the 5' RACE reads and lists one entry per CDR3 protein. The sample has roughly 300,000 distinct CDR3 sequences, around 6.8% seen once; the top ten hold roughly a sixth. The input for sequencing was PBMCs, taken around 45 days after the first yellow fever vaccination. Receptors originate from a man in his late teens or twenties who received the YFV17D yellow fever vaccine. Both conserved end residues are part of each CDR3. The D gene is left open where the match is weak. Some rows mark clone size as missing; the rest say once, few, many or name a class of expanded clone.

J,V,D,size,DNA,CDR3
TRBJ1-3,TRBV10-3,TRBD1,few,TGTGCCATGACAGGGGAGAGCTCTGGAAACACCATATATTTT,CAMTGESSGNTIYF
TRBJ2-3,TRBV12-3/TRBV12-4,TRBD2,-,TGTGCCAGCAGTTTTAGCGGGGTCCAAGATACGCAGTATTTT,CASSFSGVQDTQYF
TRBJ2-1,TRBV18,TRBD1,few,TGTGCCAGCTCACCAACTCCCGGGACAGGCGAACGGGGTGAGCAGTTCTTC,CASSPTPGTGERGEQFF
TRBJ1-5,TRBV12-3/TRBV12-4,-,few,TGTGCCAGCCGCCGGAGGGCGGATCAGCCCCAGCATTTT,CASRRRADQPQHF
TRBJ1-5,TRBV12-3/TRBV12-4,-,few,TGTGCCAGCAGTTTTGGGCGGGGAAGGGGTAGCAATCAGCCCCAGCATTTT,CASSFGRGRGSNQPQHF
TRBJ2-6,TRBV5-1,-,many,TGCGCCAGCAGCGTTCTCTCTGGGGCCAACGTCCTGACTTTC,CASSVLSGANVLTF
TRBJ2-5,TRBV12-3/TRBV12-4,-,-,TGTGCCAGCGGCGGGCAACAGGAGACCCAGTACTTC,CASGGQQETQYF
TRBJ2-5,TRBV18,-,many,TGTGCCAGCTCACCATTAAGTCAGGAGACCCAGTACTTC,CASSPLSQETQYF
TRBJ1-2,TRBV10-3,-,many,TGTGCCATCAGTGCCCGGGGGGGGCTCCGACGGGATGGCTACACCTTC,CAISARGGLRRDGYTF
TRBJ2-2,TRBV15,TRBD1,few,TGTGCCACCAGCAGAGAAGGGACAGGGCACACCGGGGAGCTGTTTTTT,CATSREGTGHTGELFF
TRBJ2-5,TRBV7-2,-,many,TGTGCCAGCAGCTTTCAGGCGGTGACGATGTTAGAGACCCAGTACTTC,CASSFQAVTMLETQYF
TRBJ2-5,TRBV5-8,-,-,TGTGCCAGCAGCTCCTCTATCACCGCCGGGGGCTGGGAGACCCAGTACTTC,CASSSSITAGGWETQYF
TRBJ1-1,TRBV4-3,-,many,TGCGCCAGCAGCCAGGGCGGACGGATGAACACTGAAGCTTTCTTT,CASSQGGRMNTEAFF
TRBJ1-4,TRBV4-1,TRBD1,many,TGCGCCAGCAGCCAGGGGACAGGGGATGAAAAACTGTTTTTT,CASSQGTGDEKLFF
TRBJ2-7,TRBV30,-,-,TGTGCCTGGAGTGCTCCAGGTTCCTACGAGCAGTACTTC,CAWSAPGSYEQYF
TRBJ2-3,TRBV7-9,TRBD1,-,TGTGCCAGCAGCCAACCCCGACAGGGCCCCCCCACAGATACGCAGTATTTT,CASSQPRQGPPTDTQYF
TRBJ2-5,TRBV10-3,-,many,TGTGCCCACGCGACGAAATCCAATGGCGAGACCCAGTACTTC,CAHATKSNGETQYF